The 27 T cell receptor beta chains in this list originate from one sample, sequenced in a study of T cells in narcolepsy. Libraries were prepared by immunoSEQ multiplex PCR; TCRdb keeps only in-frame clonotypes and omits some of them. The sample lists 15,000 to 20,000 clones, around 84% seen once, with approximately 0.7% in the top ten. The material sequenced was memory (CD45RA-) CD4+ T cells from blood. The receptors stem from a human donor in good health.

The V and J genes are TRBV5-6 and TRBJ2-3; 7 bases map to TRBD2. V lost 4 bases and J lost 4; bases outside the gene matches: 6. This CDR3 has 14 residues. Germline V gene sequence: CDR1 SGHDT, CDR2 YYEEEE. In DNA, the CDR3 is TGTGCCAGCAGCCGAAGACTAGCACCAGATACGCAGTATTTT. It codes for CASSRRLAPDTQYF.

This clone was recorded once. This chain joins TRBV6-1 and TRBJ1-2; possible D gene TRBD1, 5 bases. CDR1 and CDR2 from the germline V gene are MNHNS and SASEGT. The CDR3 totals 13 residues. The V end lost 5 bases, the J end lost 10 bases, and 17 bases lay between the germline ends. The DNA of the CDR3 is TGTGCCAGCAGTTCACAAGACAGATTTGCCTACACCTTC. Its translation is CASSSQDRFAYTF.

The V and J genes are TRBV6-6 and TRBJ1-5; D is uncertain. V was trimmed by 8 bases and J by 2 bases, leaving 16 bases between them. CDR1 is MNHNY and CDR2 is SVGAGI in the germline V gene (reference sequence). The CDR3 length is 15 residues. For the CDR3, the DNA is TGTGCCAGCTCGTACCCCGTTAGGGGCAATCAGCCCCAGCATTTT. As protein: CASSYPVRGNQPQHF.

This clone was seen just once. The rearrangement links TRBV25-1 to TRBJ2-7; D uncertain. Per germline, CDR1 MGHDK and CDR2 SYGVNS. The V end lost 2 bases, the J end lost 4 bases, and 6 bases lay between the germline ends. The CDR3 spans 12 residues. CDR3 nucleotide sequence: TGTGCCAGCAGTGAAGGTTATTACGAGCAGTACTTC. The encoded protein is CASSEGYYEQYF.

The chain combines TRBV9 with TRBJ2-2; 8 bases line up with TRBD2. CDR1 SGDLS and CDR2 YYNGEE come from the germline V gene. Trimming removed 4 bases from V and 6 bases from J; junction bases left unmatched: 20. The CDR3 consists of 19 residues. The CDR3 nucleotides read TGTGCCAGCAGCCCTCTCTCCGGGGGGAGCGGGAGACGACCCGGGGAGCTGTTTTTT. It codes for CASSPLSGGSGRRPGELFF.

The chain links TRBV5-1 to TRBJ1-1; TRBD1 aligns across 8 bases. Germline V lookup: CDR1 SGHRS, CDR2 YFSETQ. The CDR3 contains 14 residues. J was trimmed by 1 base and V by 4 bases; bases with no gene match: 3. CDR3 bases: TGCGCCAGCAGCCCGACAGGGGAGAACACTGAAGCTTTCTTT. It specifies CASSPTGENTEAFF.

The chain uses TRBV11-2 and TRBJ2-3, with 7 bases that match TRBD2. After removal of 1 base from V and 5 bases from J, the junction contained 0 bases not matched to a gene. This CDR3 comprises 13 residues. Germline CDR1 is SGHAT and CDR2 is FQNNGV. CDR3 DNA sequence: TGTGCCAGCAGCTTAGCGGGGGGAGATACGCAGTATTTT. It is translated as CASSLAGGDTQYF.

This chain connects TRBV7-2 to TRBJ2-5; 12 bases fit TRBD2. The end of the DNA is better explained by TRBJ2-7, so the J call may be wrong. Looked up from germline, CDR1 is SGHTA and CDR2 is FQGNSA. CDR3 size: 16 residues. Here the CDR3 reads CASSLGLAGVGFEQYF. The CDR3 DNA sequence: TGTGCCAGCAGCTTAGGACTAGCGGGAGTTGGATTCGAGCAGTACTTC.

On this clone itself: The junction shows a germline mismatch at one end, possibly a read error. The gene calls are TRBV7-7 and TRBJ2-2; 8 positions agree with TRBD2. CDR3 size: 14 residues. CDR1 and CDR2 (germline): SSHAT, FNYEAQ (reference sequence). In DNA form, the CDR3 reads TGTGCTAGCAGCGCGACTAGCGCGGCCGGGGAGCTGTTTTTT. Protein product: CASSATSAAGELFF.

The chain is built from TRBV7-2 and TRBJ2-2; 9 nucleotides match TRBD2. The germline V gene encodes CDR1 SGHTA and CDR2 FQGNSA. The V segment lost 4 bases and the J segment 8 bases; nucleotides outside the gene matches: 8. The CDR3 runs to 15 residues. The CDR3 region is CASSSGGRVRGELFF. DNA for the CDR3: TGTGCCAGCAGCTCAGGCGGGAGGGTTAGGGGGGAGCTGTTTTTT.

V and J are TRBV10-3 and TRBJ2-7; D perhaps matches TRBD1 (6 bases). Germline CDR1 ENHRY, CDR2 SYGVKD. Trimming pared 10 bases from V and 6 bases from J, leaving 22 bases between. CDR3 size: 14 residues. The CDR3 region has the DNA TGTGCCAGCTCAGGGGATATGGGTACCAGCGAGCAGTACTTC. It is translated as CASSGDMGTSEQYF.

This clone was counted a few times. CDR3 sequence reads: CASEKSRGTGTEAFF. The CDR3 bases are TGTGCCAGCGAAAAGAGTCGGGGAACGGGCACTGAAGCTTTCTTT. The chain couples TRBV2 to TRBJ1-1; no clear D gene. The CDR3 runs to 15 residues. V was trimmed by 8 bases and J by 4 bases, leaving 20 bases between them. CDR1 SNHLY and CDR2 FYNNEI come from the germline V gene.

The chain recombines TRBV30 with TRBJ2-7, with D perhaps matching TRBD2 (7 bases). Germline V gene lookup returns CDR1 GTSNPN and CDR2 SVGIG (reference sequence). V was pared by 2 bases and J by 12 bases, with 14 bases between. CDR3 length equals 11 residues. CDR3 loop: CAWSRGGARYF. The CDR3 DNA sequence: TGTGCCTGGAGTCGAGGGGGGGCTCGGTACTTC.

V gene TRBV20-1 combines with J gene TRBJ2-5, with 7 nucleotides matching TRBD1. This CDR3 has 11 residues. Looked up from germline, CDR1 is DFQATT and CDR2 is SNEGSKA (reference sequence). Here the CDR3 DNA reads TGCAGCGCGACAGGGAAAGAGACCCAGTACTTC. Translated: CSATGKETQYF.

Details on this clone: This sample includes further DNA sequences coding for the same CDR3. This sequence joins TRBV7-9 and TRBJ1-1; D perhaps matches TRBD1 (6 bases). CDR1 and CDR2 from the germline V gene are SEHNR and FQNEAQ (reference sequence). The CDR3 is made up of 14 amino acids. Trimming took off 1 base at V and 5 bases at J, with 11 bases between the two ends. The CDR3 spells CASSLDQGSTEAFF. The CDR3 DNA reads as TGTGCCAGCAGCTTAGATCAGGGGAGTACTGAAGCTTTCTTT. Full variable domain (missing parts from reference TRBV7-9 and TRBJ1-1): DTGVSQNPRHKITKRGQNVTFRCDPISEHNRLYWYRQTLGQGPEFLTYFQNEAQLEKSRLLSDRFSAERPKGSFSTLEIQRTEQGDSAMYLCASSLDQGSTEAFFGQGTRLTVV.

This chain uses TRBV19 with TRBJ1-2; D is uncertain. Trimming removed 9 bases at V and 4 bases at J, with 12 bases between. Germline lookup yields CDR1 LNHDA and CDR2 SQIVND (reference sequence). This CDR3 is built from 12 residues. The CDR3 DNA is TGTGCCAGCCAAGACCTCGGCTATGGCTACACCTTC. As protein: CASQDLGYGYTF.

The CDR3 DNA is TGTGCCAGCAGTTTTCAGCTAGGGAACACTGAAGCTTTCTTT. This encodes CASSFQLGNTEAFF. The rearrangement joins TRBV6-5 to TRBJ1-1; D is unclear. Trimming left V 4 bases short and J 1 base short, with 10 bases between. Per the germline V gene, CDR1 is MNHEY and CDR2 is SVGAGI. The CDR3 is 14 residues long.

V usage is TRBV5-1 and J usage is TRBJ1-2; the match to TRBD1 covers 7 bases. The CDR3 loop spans 17 amino acids. The J segment lost 5 bases and the V segment lost 7 bases, leaving 20 bases of the junction unmatched. Germline CDR1 SGHRS, CDR2 YFSETQ. The CDR3 loop is CASRSDRALVSSYGYTF. In nucleotides, the CDR3 is TGCGCCAGCCGTTCCGACAGGGCCCTCGTGTCCTCTTATGGCTACACCTTC.

The chain combines TRBV4-2 with TRBJ1-2, with no clear D. Trimming took 0 bases from V and 1 from J, leaving 9 bases between them. Germline V CDR1 and CDR2: LGHNA, YNFKEQ. This CDR3 region has 15 residues. CDR3 sequence: CASSQDVVVNYGYTF. The CDR3 nucleotides read TGTGCCAGCAGCCAAGATGTTGTGGTTAACTATGGCTACACCTTC.

This clone was observed a single time. The rearrangement links TRBV4-3 to TRBJ2-3, with D possibly being TRBD1 (5 bases). The ends were cut back, 0 bases at V and 4 bases at J, with 14 bases in the middle. Germline assignment: CDR1 LGHNA and CDR2 YSLEER. CDR3 length equals 16 residues. CDR3: CASSQDWLDSADTQYF. The DNA for the CDR3 is TGCGCCAGCAGCCAAGATTGGCTAGACAGCGCAGATACGCAGTATTTT.

This chain links TRBV4-1 with TRBJ2-7; D is unclear. V lost 3 bases, J lost 5 bases, and 23 bases lay in between. The CDR3 contains 17 residues. Germline V CDR1 and CDR2: MGHRA, YSYEKL. The CDR3 protein is CASSHSQVGKGWNEQYF. The CDR3 region has the DNA TGCGCCAGCAGCCACTCCCAGGTCGGAAAGGGTTGGAACGAGCAGTACTTC.

V gene TRBV7-9 combines with J gene TRBJ1-1, with TRBD1 matching 8 bases. V was clipped by 2 bases and J by 4 bases; unmatched bases: 6. Germline lookup yields CDR1 SEHNR and CDR2 FQNEAQ (reference sequence). CDR3 length: 15 residues. This CDR3 is CASSLTGGLGTEAFF. As DNA, the CDR3 is TGTGCCAGCAGCTTAACAGGGGGTCTTGGCACTGAAGCTTTCTTT.

The rearrangement joins TRBV7-8 to TRBJ1-3, with 7 bases that match TRBD1. Germline CDR1 reads SGHVS; CDR2 reads FQNEAQ. V trimming: 1 base; J trimming: 1 base; junction bases outside the gene matches: 7. CDR3 length equals 17 residues. The CDR3 sequence is CASSLDAGGFSGNTIYF. The DNA for the CDR3 is TGTGCCAGCAGCTTAGACGCAGGGGGTTTTTCTGGAAACACCATATATTTT. The variable domain in full, completed from reference TRBV7-8 and TRBJ1-3, reads GAGVSQSPRYKVAKRGQDVALRCDPISGHVSLFWYQQALGQGPEFLTYFQNEAQLDKSGLPSDRFFAERPEGSVSTLKIQRTQQEDSAVYLCASSLDAGGFSGNTIYFGEGSWLTVV.

A few counts support this clone. J is TRBJ2-2 and V is TRBV27; the D gene is possibly TRBD1 (6 bases). Trimming took off 6 bases at V and 2 bases at J, with 22 bases between the two ends. From germline, CDR1 is MNHEY and CDR2 SMNVEV (reference sequence). CDR3 length equals 18 residues. CDR3 in amino acids: CASSYYRTASRNTGELFF. The CDR3 region has the DNA TGTGCCAGCAGCTACTACCGGACAGCTAGCCGTAACACCGGGGAGCTGTTTTTT.

The genes are TRBV29-1 and TRBJ1-1, with 10 bases matching TRBD1. CDR1 SQVTM and CDR2 ANQGSEA come from the germline V gene. The length of the CDR3 is 13 residues. The trim removed 7 bases at V and 4 bases at J, leaving 6 bases unmatched. CDR3 residues: CSDLRDRGTEAFF. DNA for the CDR3: TGCAGCGACCTCCGGGACAGGGGCACTGAAGCTTTCTTT.

This clone was observed a few times. This chain joins TRBV7-2 and TRBJ1-4; D is unclear. Germline values: CDR1 SGHTA, CDR2 FQGNSA. This CDR3 is 16 amino acids long. Between the trimmed V and J ends, which lost 2 bases and 3 bases, there was a span of 13 bases. In DNA form, the CDR3 reads TGTGCCAGCAGCTTAAGTTTCGGGCGGTCTAATGAAAAACTGTTTTTT. It specifies CASSLSFGRSNEKLFF. The whole variable domain, filled in from reference TRBV7-2 and TRBJ1-4, reads GAGVSQSPSNKVTEKGKDVELRCDPISGHTALYWYRQSLGQGLEFLIYFQGNSAPDKSGLPSDRFSAERTGGSVSTLTIQRTQQEDSAVYLCASSLSFGRSNEKLFFGSGTQLSVL.

This chain connects TRBV29-1 to TRBJ1-1; D remains ambiguous. The germline V and J ends were trimmed by 3 bases and 2 bases, with 7 bases remaining between them. The CDR3 runs 12 residues. The germline gives CDR1 SQVTM, CDR2 ANQGSEA. The CDR3 DNA is TGCAGCGTTGATCGGGTTAACACTGAAGCTTTCTTT. It encodes CSVDRVNTEAFF.